This entry concerns a single T cell receptor beta chain. This entry comes from a study of T cell changes during pregnancy in multiple sclerosis. Here immunoSEQ multiplex PCR was the method, and the copy in TCRdb shows in-frame clones only, minus some. The table lists tens of thousands of clones, roughly 95% of them singletons. This CDR3 contains 15 residues. The germline V gene encodes CDR1 SGHDT and CDR2 YYEEEE. Trimming took 3 bases from V and 6 from J; bases not matched to a gene: 9. The sequence was collected from a female donor with multiple sclerosis, enrolled in a pregnancy study. The sample here was CD8+ T cells from peripheral blood mononuclear cells, taken after pregnancy. The chain is built from TRBV5-6 and TRBJ2-3; 8 bases are a match to TRBD2. CDR3 DNA: TGTGCCAGCAGCTATACTAGCGGAAGGGGGGATACGCAGTATTTT. Its translation is CASSYTSGRGDTQYF.